The 3 T cell receptor beta chains below come from one sample, sequenced in a study of blood T cell repertoires in COVID-19. Libraries were prepared by immunoSEQ multiplex PCR; TCRdb keeps only in-frame clonotypes and omits some of them. The table has about 150,000 clones, 65% to 85% seen once; the top ten hold 2.5% to 3.5%. The sequenced material came from peripheral blood. The receptors stem from an older woman with acute or convalescent COVID-19.

The V gene is TRBV28, the J gene TRBJ1-6, with 7 nucleotides matching TRBD1. CDR3 length: 16 residues. After removal of 3 bases from V and 4 bases from J, the junction contained 6 bases not matched to a gene. Germline CDR1 reads MDHEN; CDR2 reads SYDVKM. CDR3 coding DNA: TGTGCCAGCAGTTTGGAGGGGGCCCCTTATAATTCACCCCTCCACTTT. Translated: CASSLEGAPYNSPLHF.

This rearrangement joins TRBV9 to TRBJ1-1; D may be TRBD1 (5 bases). The CDR3 is made up of 15 amino acids. V lost 4 bases to trimming and J lost 1 base, with 14 bases between them. The germline CDR1 and CDR2 sequences are SGDLS and YYNGEE. CDR3 sequence reads: CASSSRQTPNTEAFF. The CDR3, as DNA: TGTGCCAGCAGCTCCCGACAGACCCCGAACACTGAAGCTTTCTTT. The full variable domain, with the rest looked up from reference TRBV9 and TRBJ1-1, is DSGVTQTPKHLITATGQRVTLRCSPRSGDLSVYWYQQSLDQGLQFLIQYYNGEERAKGNILERFSAQQFPDLHSELNLSSLELGDSALYFCASSSRQTPNTEAFFGQGTRLTVV.

The chain is built from TRBV11-2 and TRBJ2-7; maybe TRBD2 (6 bases). V shed 5 bases and J shed 3 bases, with 11 bases lying between them. CDR1 and CDR2 from the germline V gene are SGHAT and FQNNGV. This CDR3 region has 13 residues. Here the CDR3 DNA reads TGTGCCAGCAGCCCCCGGACTATCTACGAGCAGTACTTC. Translated: CASSPRTIYEQYF.